This T cell receptor beta chain was found in a study of blood T cell repertoires in COVID-19. On the study more broadly: The samples span acute and convalescent COVID-19 from the United States, Italy and Spain.

In the authors' workflow: Reference gene primer amplification gave estimated nucleated cell counts. TCRdb's copy holds only in-frame clones and misses some; the assay was immunoSEQ multiplex PCR. That table is the source of V, J and clone size, and D and trimming were worked out from the DNA. The data hold around 70,000 clones, with about 83% observed a single time. The V and J ends lost 10 bases and 7 bases respectively, with 16 bases between them. CDR1 SNHLY and CDR2 FYNNEI come from the germline V gene. This CDR3 region has 12 residues. This sequence joins TRBV2 and TRBJ1-2; tentatively, D is TRBD1 (5 bases). The TCR comes from a man older than 75 with acute or convalescent COVID-19. Sequenced: peripheral blood. This CDR3 is CATGGPSGGYTF. CDR3 DNA sequence: TGTGCCACCGGGGGACCTTCCGGTGGCTACACCTTC.